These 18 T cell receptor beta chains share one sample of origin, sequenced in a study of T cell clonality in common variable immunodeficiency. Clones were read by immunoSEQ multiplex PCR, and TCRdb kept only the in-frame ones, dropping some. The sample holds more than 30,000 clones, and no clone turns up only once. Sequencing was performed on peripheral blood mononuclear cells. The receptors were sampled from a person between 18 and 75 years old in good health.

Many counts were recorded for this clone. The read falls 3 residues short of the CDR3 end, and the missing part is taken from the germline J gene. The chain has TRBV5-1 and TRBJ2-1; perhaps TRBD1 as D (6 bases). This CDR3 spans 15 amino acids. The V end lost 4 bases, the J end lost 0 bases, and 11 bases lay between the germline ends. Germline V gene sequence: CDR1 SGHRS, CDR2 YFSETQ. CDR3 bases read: TGCGCCAGCAGCCCCGGACAGAGCTCCTACAATGAG. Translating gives CASSPGQSSYNE. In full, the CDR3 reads CASSPGQSSYNEQFF.

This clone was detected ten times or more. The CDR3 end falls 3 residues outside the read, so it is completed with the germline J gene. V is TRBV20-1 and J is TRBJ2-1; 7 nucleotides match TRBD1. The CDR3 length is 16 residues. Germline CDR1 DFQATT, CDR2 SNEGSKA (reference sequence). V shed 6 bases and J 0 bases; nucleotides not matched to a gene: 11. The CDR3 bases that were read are TGCAGTGCGCCCCCGGACAGGCGAAGCTCCTACAATGAG. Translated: CSAPPDRRSSYNE. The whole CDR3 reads CSAPPDRRSSYNEQFF.

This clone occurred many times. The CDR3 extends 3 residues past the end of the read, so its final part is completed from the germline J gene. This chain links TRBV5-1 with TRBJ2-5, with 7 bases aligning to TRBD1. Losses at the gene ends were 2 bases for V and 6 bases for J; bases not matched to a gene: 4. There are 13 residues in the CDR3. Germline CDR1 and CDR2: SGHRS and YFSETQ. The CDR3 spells CASSFQGVKTQYF. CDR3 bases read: TGCGCCAGCAGCTTCCAGGGGGTGAAGACC.

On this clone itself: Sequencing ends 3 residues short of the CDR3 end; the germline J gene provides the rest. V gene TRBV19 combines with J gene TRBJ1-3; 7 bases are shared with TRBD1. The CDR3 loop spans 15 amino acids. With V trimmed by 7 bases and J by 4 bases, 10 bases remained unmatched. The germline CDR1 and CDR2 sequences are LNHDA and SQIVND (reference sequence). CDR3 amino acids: CASKKPGQQGNTIYF. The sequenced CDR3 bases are TGTGCCAGTAAAAAACCGGGACAGCAGGGAAACACC.

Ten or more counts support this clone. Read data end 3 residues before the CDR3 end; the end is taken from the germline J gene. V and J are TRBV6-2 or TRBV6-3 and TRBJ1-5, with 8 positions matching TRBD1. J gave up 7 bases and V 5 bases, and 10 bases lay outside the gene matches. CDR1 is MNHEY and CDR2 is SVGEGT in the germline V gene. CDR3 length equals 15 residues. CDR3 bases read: TGTGCCAGCAGTAAGGACAGGGAGGTTTGGCAGCCC. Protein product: CASSKDREVWQP. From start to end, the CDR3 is CASSKDREVWQPQHF.

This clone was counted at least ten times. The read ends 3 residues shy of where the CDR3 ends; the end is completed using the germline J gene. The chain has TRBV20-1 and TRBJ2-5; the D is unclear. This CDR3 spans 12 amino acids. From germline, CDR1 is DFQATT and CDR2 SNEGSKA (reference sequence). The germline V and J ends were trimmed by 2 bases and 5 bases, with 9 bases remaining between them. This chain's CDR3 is CSARLNAETQYF. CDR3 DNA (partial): TGCAGTGCTAGATTAAACGCGGAGACC.

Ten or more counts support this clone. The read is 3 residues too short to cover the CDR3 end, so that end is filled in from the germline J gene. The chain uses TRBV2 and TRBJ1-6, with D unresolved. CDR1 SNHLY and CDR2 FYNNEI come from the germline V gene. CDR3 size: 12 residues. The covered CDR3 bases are TGTGCCAGCAGTGAGGATACGGGGACC. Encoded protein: CASSEDTGT. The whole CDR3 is CASSEDTGTLHF. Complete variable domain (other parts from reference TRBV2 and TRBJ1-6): EPEVTQTPSHQVTQMGQEVILRCVPISNHLYFYWYRQILGQKVEFLVSFYNNEISEKSEIFDDQFSVERPDGSNFTLKIRSTKLEDSAMYFCASSEDTGTLHFGNGTRLTVT.

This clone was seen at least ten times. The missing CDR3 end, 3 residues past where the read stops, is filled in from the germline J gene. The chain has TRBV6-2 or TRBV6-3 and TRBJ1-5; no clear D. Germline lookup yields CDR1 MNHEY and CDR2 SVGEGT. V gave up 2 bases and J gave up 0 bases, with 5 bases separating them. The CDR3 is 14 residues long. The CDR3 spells CASSYQASNQPQHF. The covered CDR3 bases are TGTGCCAGCAGTTACCAGGCTAGCAATCAGCCC.

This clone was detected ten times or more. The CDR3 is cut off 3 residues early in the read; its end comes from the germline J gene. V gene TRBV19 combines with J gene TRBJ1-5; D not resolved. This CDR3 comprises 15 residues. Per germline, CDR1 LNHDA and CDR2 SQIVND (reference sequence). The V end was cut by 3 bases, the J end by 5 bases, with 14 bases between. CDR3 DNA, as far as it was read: TGTGCCAGTAGTATGTACAGACACATTGATCAGCCC. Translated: CASSMYRHIDQP. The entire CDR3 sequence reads CASSMYRHIDQPQHF.

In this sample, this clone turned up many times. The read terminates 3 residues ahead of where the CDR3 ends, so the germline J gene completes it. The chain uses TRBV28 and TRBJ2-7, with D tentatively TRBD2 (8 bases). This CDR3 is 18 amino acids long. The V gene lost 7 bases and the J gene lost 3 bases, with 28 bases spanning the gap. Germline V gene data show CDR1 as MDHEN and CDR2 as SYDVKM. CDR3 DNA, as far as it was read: TGTGCCAGCATCCCGGGGGGGGCAGGGGGTATTCTTAACTACGAG. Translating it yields CASIPGGAGGILNYE. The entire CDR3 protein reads CASIPGGAGGILNYEQYF.

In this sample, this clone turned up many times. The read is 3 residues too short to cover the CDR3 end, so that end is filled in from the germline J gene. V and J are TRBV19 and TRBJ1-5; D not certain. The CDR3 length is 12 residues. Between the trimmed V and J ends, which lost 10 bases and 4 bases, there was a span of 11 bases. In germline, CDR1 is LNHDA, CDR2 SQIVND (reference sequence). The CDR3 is CATKPPNQPQHF. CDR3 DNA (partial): TGTGCCACTAAGCCCCCTAATCAGCCC.

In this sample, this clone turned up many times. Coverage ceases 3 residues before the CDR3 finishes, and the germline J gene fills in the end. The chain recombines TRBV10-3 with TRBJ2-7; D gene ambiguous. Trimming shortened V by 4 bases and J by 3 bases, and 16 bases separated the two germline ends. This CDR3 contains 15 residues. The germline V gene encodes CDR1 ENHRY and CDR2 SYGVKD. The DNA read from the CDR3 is TGTGCCATCAGTGCTGCGGAACACTCTTACTACGAG. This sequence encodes CAISAAEHSYYE. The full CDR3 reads CAISAAEHSYYEQYF.

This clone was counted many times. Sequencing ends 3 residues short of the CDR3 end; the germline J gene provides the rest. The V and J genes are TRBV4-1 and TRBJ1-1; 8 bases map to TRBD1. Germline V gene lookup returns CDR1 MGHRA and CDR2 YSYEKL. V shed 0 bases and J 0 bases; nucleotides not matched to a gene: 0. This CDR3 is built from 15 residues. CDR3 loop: CASSQETGVNTEAFF. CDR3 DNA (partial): TGCGCCAGCAGCCAAGAGACAGGGGTGAACACTGAA.

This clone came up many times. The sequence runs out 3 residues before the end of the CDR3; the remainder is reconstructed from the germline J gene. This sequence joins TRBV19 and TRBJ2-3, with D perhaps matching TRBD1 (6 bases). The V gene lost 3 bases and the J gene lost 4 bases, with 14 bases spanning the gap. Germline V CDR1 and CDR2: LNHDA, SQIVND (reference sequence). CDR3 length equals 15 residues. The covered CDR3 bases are TGTGCCAGTAGTATTGGGGGCCAAAGTGCAGATACG. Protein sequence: CASSIGGQSADT. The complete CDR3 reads CASSIGGQSADTQYF.

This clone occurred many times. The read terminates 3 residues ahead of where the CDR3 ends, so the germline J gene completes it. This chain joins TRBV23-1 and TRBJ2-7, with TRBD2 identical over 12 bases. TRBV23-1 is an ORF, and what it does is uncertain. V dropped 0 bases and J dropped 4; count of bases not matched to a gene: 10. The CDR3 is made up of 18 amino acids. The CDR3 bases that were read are TGCGCCAGCAGTCAATCGATCGGGCTAGCGGGAGGGCTATACGAG. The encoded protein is CASSQSIGLAGGLYE. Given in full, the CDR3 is CASSQSIGLAGGLYEQYF.

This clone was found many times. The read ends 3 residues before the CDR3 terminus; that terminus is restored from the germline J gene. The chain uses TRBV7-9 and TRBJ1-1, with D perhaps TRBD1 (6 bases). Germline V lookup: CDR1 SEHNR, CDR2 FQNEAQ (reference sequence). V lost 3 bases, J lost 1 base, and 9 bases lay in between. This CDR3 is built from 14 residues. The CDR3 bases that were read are TGTGCCAGCAGCTTTGGAGGGGGGAACACTGAA. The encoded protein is CASSFGGGNTE. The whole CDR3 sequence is CASSFGGGNTEAFF.

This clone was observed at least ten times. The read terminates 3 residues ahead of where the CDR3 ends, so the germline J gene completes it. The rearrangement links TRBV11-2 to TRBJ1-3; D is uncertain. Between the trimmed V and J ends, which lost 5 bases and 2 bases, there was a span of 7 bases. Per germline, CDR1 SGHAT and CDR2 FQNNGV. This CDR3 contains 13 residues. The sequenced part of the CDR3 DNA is TGTGCCAGCAGCGCCGCAGCTGGAAACACC. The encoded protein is CASSAAAGNT. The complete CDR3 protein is CASSAAAGNTIYF.

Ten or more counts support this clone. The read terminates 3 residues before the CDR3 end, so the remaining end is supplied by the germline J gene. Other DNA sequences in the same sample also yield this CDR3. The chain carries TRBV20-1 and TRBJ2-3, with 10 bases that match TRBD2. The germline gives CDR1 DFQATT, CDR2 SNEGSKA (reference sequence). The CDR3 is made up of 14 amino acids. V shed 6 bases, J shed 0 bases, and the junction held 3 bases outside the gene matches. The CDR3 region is CSAPTSGSTDTQYF. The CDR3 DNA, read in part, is TGCAGTGCACCGACTAGCGGGAGCACAGATACG.